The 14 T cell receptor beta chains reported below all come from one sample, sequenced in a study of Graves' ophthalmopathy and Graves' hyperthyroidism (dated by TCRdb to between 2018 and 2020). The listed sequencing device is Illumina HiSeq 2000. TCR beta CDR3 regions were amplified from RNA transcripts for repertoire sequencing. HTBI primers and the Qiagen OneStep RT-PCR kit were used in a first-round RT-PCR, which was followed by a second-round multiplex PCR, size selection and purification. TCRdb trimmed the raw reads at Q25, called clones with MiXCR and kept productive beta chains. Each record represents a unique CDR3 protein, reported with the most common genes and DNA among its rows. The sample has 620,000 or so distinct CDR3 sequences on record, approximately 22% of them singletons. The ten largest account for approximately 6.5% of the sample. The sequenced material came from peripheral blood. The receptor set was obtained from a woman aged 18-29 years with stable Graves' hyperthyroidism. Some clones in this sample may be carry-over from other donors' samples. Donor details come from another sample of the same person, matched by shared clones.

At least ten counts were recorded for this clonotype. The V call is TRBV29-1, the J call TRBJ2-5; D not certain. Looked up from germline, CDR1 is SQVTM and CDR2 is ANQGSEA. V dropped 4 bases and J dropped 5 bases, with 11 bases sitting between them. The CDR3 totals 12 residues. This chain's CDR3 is CSVGHLGETQYF. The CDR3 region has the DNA TGCAGCGTTGGGCATTTAGGGGAGACCCAGTACTTC.

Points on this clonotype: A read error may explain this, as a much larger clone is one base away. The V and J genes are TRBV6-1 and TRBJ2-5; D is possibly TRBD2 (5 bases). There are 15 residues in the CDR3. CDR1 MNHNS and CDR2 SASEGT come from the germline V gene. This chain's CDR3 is CASSPFEGVQETEYF. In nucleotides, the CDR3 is TGTGCCAGCAGCCCGTTCGAGGGAGTTCAGGAGACCGAGTACTTC.

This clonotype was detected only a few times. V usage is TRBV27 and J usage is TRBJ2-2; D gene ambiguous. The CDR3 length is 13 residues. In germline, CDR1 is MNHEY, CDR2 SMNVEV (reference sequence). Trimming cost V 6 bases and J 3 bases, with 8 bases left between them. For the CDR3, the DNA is TGTGCCAGCAGGCGAAAATACACCGGGGAGCTGTTTTTT. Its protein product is CASRRKYTGELFF.

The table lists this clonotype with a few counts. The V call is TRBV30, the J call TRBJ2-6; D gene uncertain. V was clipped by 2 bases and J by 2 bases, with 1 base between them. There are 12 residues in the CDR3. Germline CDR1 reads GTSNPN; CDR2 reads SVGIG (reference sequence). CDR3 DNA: TGTGCCTGGAGTACTGGGGCCAACGTCCTGACTTTC. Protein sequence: CAWSTGANVLTF.

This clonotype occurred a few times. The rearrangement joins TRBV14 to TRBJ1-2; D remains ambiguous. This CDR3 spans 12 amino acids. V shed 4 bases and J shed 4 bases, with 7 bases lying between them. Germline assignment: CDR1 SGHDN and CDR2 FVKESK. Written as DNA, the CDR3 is TGTGCCAGCAGCCTCCCCAGCTATGGCTACACCTTC. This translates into CASSLPSYGYTF. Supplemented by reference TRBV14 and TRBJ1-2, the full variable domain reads EAGVTQFPSHSVIEKGQTVTLRCDPISGHDNLYWYRRVMGKEIKFLLHFVKESKQDESGMPNNRFLAERTGGTYSTLKVQPAELEDSGVYFCASSLPSYGYTFGSGTRLTVV.

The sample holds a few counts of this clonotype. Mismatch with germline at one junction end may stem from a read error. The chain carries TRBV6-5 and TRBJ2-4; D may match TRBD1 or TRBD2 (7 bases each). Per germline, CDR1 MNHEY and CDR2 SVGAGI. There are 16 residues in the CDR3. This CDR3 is CASSSVTGRGWNIKYF. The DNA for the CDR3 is TGTGCCAGCAGTTCGGTGACAGGGAGGGGGTGGAACATTAAGTACTTC.

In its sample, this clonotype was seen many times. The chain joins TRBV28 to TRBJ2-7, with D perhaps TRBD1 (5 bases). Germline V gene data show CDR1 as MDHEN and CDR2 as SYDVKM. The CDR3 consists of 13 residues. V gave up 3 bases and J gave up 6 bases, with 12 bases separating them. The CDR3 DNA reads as TGTGCCAGCAGTTTCGCAGGGAATTTCGAGCAGTACTTC. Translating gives CASSFAGNFEQYF.

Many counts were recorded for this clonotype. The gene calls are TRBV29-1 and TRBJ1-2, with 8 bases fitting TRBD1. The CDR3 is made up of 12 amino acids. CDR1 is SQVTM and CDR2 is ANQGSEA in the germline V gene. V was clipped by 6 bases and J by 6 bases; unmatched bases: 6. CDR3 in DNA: TGCAGCGTCGTAACAGGGGGGCATGGCTACACCTTC. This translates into CSVVTGGHGYTF.

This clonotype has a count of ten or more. The CDR3 loop reads CASRQGAGGYTF. The CDR3 DNA sequence: TGTGCCAGCAGGCAGGGGGCAGGAGGCTACACCTTC. V gene TRBV2 combines with J gene TRBJ1-2, with 8 positions matching TRBD1. The CDR3 covers 12 residues. CDR1 is SNHLY and CDR2 is FYNNEI in the germline V gene. V lost 6 bases, J lost 8 bases, and 5 bases stayed unmatched.

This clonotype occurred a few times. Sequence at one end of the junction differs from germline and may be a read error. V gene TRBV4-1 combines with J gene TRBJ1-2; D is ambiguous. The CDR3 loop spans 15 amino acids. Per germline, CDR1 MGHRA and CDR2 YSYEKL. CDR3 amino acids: CASTVLGVGREVFSF. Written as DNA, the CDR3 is TGCGCCAGCACCGTTCTTGGCGTTGGGCGAGAAGTGTTTAGCTTC.

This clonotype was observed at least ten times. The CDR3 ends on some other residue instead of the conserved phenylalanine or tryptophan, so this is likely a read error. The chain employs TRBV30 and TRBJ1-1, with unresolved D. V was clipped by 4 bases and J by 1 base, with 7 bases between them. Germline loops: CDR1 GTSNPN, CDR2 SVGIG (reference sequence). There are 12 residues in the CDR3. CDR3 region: CAWTPGNTEAFS. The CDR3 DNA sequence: TGTGCCTGGACCCCTGGGAACACTGAAGCTTTCTCT.

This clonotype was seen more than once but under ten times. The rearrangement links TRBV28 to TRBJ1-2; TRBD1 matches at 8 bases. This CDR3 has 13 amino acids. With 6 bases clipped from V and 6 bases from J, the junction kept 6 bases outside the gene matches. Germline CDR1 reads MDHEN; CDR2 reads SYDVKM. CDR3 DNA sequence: TGTGCCAGCAGGGGCCAGGGGGCTAATGGCTACACCTTC. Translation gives CASRGQGANGYTF.

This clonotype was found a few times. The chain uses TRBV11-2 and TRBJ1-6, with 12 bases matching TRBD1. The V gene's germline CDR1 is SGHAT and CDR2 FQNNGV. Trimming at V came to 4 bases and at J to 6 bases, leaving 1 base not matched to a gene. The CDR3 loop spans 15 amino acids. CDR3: CASSWDRGLNSPLHF. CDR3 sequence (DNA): TGTGCCAGCAGCTGGGACAGGGGGCTTAATTCACCCCTCCACTTT.

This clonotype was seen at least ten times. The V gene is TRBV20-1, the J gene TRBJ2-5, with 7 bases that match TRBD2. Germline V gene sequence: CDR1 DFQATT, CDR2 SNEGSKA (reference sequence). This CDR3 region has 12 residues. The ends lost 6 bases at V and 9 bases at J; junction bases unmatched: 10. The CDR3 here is CSATTSANAQYF. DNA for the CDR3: TGCAGTGCAACCACTAGCGCCAATGCCCAGTACTTC.